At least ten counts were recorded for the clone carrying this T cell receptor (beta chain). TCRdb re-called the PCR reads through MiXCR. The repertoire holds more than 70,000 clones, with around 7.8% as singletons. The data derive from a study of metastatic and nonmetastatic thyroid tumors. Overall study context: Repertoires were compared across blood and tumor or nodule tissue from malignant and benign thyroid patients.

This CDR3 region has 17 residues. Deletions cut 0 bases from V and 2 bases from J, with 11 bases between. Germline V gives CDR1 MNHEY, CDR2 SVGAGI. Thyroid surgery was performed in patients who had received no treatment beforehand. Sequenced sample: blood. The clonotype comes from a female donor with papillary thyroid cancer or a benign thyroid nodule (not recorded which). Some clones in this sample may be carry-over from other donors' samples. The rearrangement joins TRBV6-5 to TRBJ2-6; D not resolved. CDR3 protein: CASSYSFGGAGANVLTF. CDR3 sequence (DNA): TGTGCCAGCAGTTACTCGTTCGGTGGGGCTGGGGCCAACGTCCTGACTTTC.